Following are 19 T cell receptor beta chains from one sample sequenced in a study of T cell changes during pregnancy in multiple sclerosis. Assay: immunoSEQ multiplex PCR; the TCRdb copy retains only in-frame clones and omits some. This table has roughly 40,000 clones, less than 95% appearing once. The sample consisted of peripheral blood, taken in the third trimester of pregnancy. These receptors all come from a female donor with multiple sclerosis, enrolled in a pregnancy study.

The gene calls are TRBV27 and TRBJ1-2; maybe TRBD1 (6 bases). The CDR3 totals 17 residues. Germline lookup yields CDR1 MNHEY and CDR2 SMNVEV (reference sequence). The germline V and J ends were trimmed by 2 bases and 4 bases, with 20 bases remaining between them. CDR3 sequence reads: CASSLLRAGGVVYGYTF. In DNA form, the CDR3 reads TGTGCCAGCAGTTTACTGCGAGCGGGGGGCGTCGTCTATGGCTACACCTTC.

This clone was seen a few times. The V gene is TRBV7-6, the J gene TRBJ1-1; D is unresolved. V shed 4 bases and J shed 4 bases, with 10 bases lying between them. Germline V gene data show CDR1 as SGHVS and CDR2 as FNYEAQ. The CDR3 contains 13 residues. The CDR3 loop reads CASSSRRGTEAFF. In nucleotides, the CDR3 is TGTGCCAGCAGCTCGAGACGCGGCACTGAAGCTTTCTTT.

The chain links TRBV6-5 to TRBJ2-1; 8 bases are shared with TRBD2. CDR3 length: 15 amino acids. Germline CDR1 reads MNHEY; CDR2 reads SVGAGI. V shed 6 bases and J 4 bases; nucleotides not matched to a gene: 8. CDR3 loop: CASRDLAGLYNEQFF. In DNA, the CDR3 is TGTGCCAGCAGGGACTTAGCGGGACTTTACAATGAGCAGTTCTTC.

This clone was seen just once. This sequence joins TRBV7-2 and TRBJ1-1; D perhaps matches TRBD1 (6 bases). This CDR3 is built from 14 residues. The germline gives CDR1 SGHTA, CDR2 FQGNSA. Trimming stripped 4 bases from V and 1 base from J, with 10 bases between. This CDR3 reads CASSSKTGNTEAFF. In DNA, the CDR3 is TGTGCCAGCAGCTCCAAGACAGGGAACACTGAAGCTTTCTTT.

This clone came up once. The chain is built from TRBV9 and TRBJ2-1; 9 bases line up with TRBD2. The V gene end was trimmed by 6 bases and the J gene end by 6 bases; junction bases not matched to a gene: 10. CDR3 length equals 15 residues. CDR1 and CDR2 (germline): SGDLS, YYNGEE. The DNA of the CDR3 is TGTGCCAGCACCGTGACTAGCGGCCACCCCAATGAGCAGTTCTTC. Its translation is CASTVTSGHPNEQFF.

The chain couples TRBV27 to TRBJ2-3; 8 bases are shared with TRBD2. Germline V lookup: CDR1 MNHEY, CDR2 SMNVEV (reference sequence). J gave up 2 bases and V 6 bases, and 7 bases lay outside the gene matches. The CDR3 has 15 residues. Written as DNA, the CDR3 is TGTGCCAGCAGATACCGGGGGGGCCTCACAGATACGCAGTATTTT. Translated: CASRYRGGLTDTQYF.

The rearrangement joins TRBV7-8 to TRBJ2-7; 7 bases are a match to TRBD1. The CDR3 runs 13 residues. Germline assignment: CDR1 SGHVS and CDR2 FQNEAQ. The ends lost 4 bases at V and 5 bases at J; junction bases unmatched: 5. CDR3 in amino acids: CASSSRTGHEQYF. CDR3 in DNA: TGTGCCAGCAGCTCCCGGACAGGCCACGAGCAGTACTTC.

The V gene is TRBV19, the J gene TRBJ2-1; maybe TRBD2 (5 bases). Trimming shortened V by 5 bases and J by 8 bases, and 19 bases separated the two germline ends. The CDR3 has 15 amino acids. Germline lookup yields CDR1 LNHDA and CDR2 SQIVND (reference sequence). This CDR3 is CASSVGWEFFDEQFF. The CDR3 DNA sequence: TGTGCCAGTAGTGTAGGGTGGGAGTTCTTTGATGAGCAGTTCTTC.

This sequence joins TRBV11-3 and TRBJ1-1; the D is unclear. Germline V lookup: CDR1 SGHNT, CDR2 YENEEA. CDR3 length equals 14 residues. The V end lost 1 base, the J end lost 4 bases, and 10 bases lay between the germline ends. The CDR3 DNA reads as TGTGCCAGCAGCTTAGTATCTGGAGGCACTGAAGCTTTCTTT. It codes for CASSLVSGGTEAFF.

V is TRBV27 and J is TRBJ2-5, with TRBD1 matching 7 bases. Germline V gives CDR1 MNHEY, CDR2 SMNVEV (reference sequence). After removal of 6 bases from V and 3 bases from J, the junction contained 4 bases not matched to a gene. The CDR3 length is 13 residues. CDR3 in amino acids: CASRPGTEETQYF. CDR3 coding DNA: TGTGCCAGCAGACCCGGGACAGAAGAGACCCAGTACTTC.

This chain uses TRBV28 with TRBJ2-1; tentatively, D is TRBD2 (5 bases). Germline assignment: CDR1 MDHEN and CDR2 SYDVKM. The length of the CDR3 is 14 residues. Trimming pared 7 bases from V and 8 bases from J, leaving 18 bases between. The CDR3 loop reads CASNRLPDRHEQFF. The DNA for the CDR3 is TGTGCCAGCAACCGACTACCCGACCGCCATGAGCAGTTCTTC.

This chain uses TRBV7-2 with TRBJ1-6; 9 bases are a match to TRBD1. V lost 4 bases to trimming and J lost 7 bases; unmatched junction nucleotides: 2. This CDR3 is 14 amino acids long. The germline gives CDR1 SGHTA, CDR2 FQGNSA. The CDR3 DNA reads as TGTGCCAGCAGCTCCGACAGGGGGAATTCACCCCTCCACTTT. It yields the protein CASSSDRGNSPLHF.

V is TRBV30 and J is TRBJ2-7; D gene ambiguous. Trimming cost V 0 bases and J 6 bases, with 6 bases left between them. Germline CDR1 is GTSNPN and CDR2 is SVGIG (reference sequence). The CDR3 has 11 residues. CDR3 in DNA: TGTGCCTGGAGTGTCTGGAGCGAGCAGTACTTC. It yields the protein CAWSVWSEQYF.

The chain recombines TRBV6-1 with TRBJ2-5, with TRBD2 identical over 10 bases. Per germline, CDR1 MNHNS and CDR2 SASEGT. The CDR3 sequence is 16 residues long. V lost 1 base, J lost 0 bases, and 2 bases stayed unmatched. The CDR3 DNA sequence: TGTGCCAGCAGTGAAGTCCTAGCGGGGGACCAAGAGACCCAGTACTTC. Residues: CASSEVLAGDQETQYF.

This chain links TRBV4-2 with TRBJ2-7; TRBD2 matches at 13 bases. Germline CDR1 LGHNA, CDR2 YNFKEQ. The CDR3 extends over 18 amino acids. After removal of 7 bases from V and 7 bases from J, the junction contained 19 bases not matched to a gene. The CDR3 is CASTENSGTSGKGGEQYF. The CDR3 DNA sequence: TGTGCCAGCACTGAAAATTCCGGGACTAGCGGGAAGGGAGGTGAGCAGTACTTC.

In DNA form, the CDR3 reads TGTGCCAGCAGGTCTTACGTAACTAGCGGAGGCACAGATACGCAGTATTTT. Translated, it gives CASRSYVTSGGTDTQYF. The V gene is TRBV28, the J gene TRBJ2-3, with 8 bases identical to TRBD2. The J segment lost 1 base and the V segment lost 6 bases, leaving 12 bases of the junction unmatched. Germline V gene lookup returns CDR1 MDHEN and CDR2 SYDVKM. The CDR3 runs 17 residues.

The J gene is TRBJ2-2, the V gene TRBV6-4; TRBD2 aligns across 8 bases. The CDR3 is 15 residues long. Germline CDR1 and CDR2: MRHNA and SNTAGT. V was pared by 3 bases and J by 6 bases, with 6 bases of the junction left unmatched. The CDR3 coding sequence is TGTGCCAGCAGTGAAGGACTAGCCGCGGCCGGGGAGCTGTTTTTT. Protein product: CASSEGLAAAGELFF.

The chain joins TRBV5-4 to TRBJ2-7; D perhaps matches TRBD2 (6 bases). Germline V lookup: CDR1 SGHNT, CDR2 YYREEE (reference sequence). Deletions cut 4 bases from V and 2 bases from J, with 13 bases between. This CDR3 is 14 amino acids long. The CDR3 DNA reads TGTGCCAGCAGCCGAGGGACTGATGCCTACGAGCAGTACTTC. This encodes CASSRGTDAYEQYF.

The rearrangement links TRBV7-8 to TRBJ1-3; TRBD1 might be the D (6 bases). V dropped 0 bases and J dropped 2 bases, with 8 bases sitting between them. Germline CDR1 SGHVS, CDR2 FQNEAQ. The CDR3 runs to 15 residues. The chain's CDR3 is CASSLAPGAGNTIYF. CDR3 in DNA: TGTGCCAGCAGCTTAGCGCCAGGGGCTGGAAACACCATATATTTT.